This T cell receptor (beta chain) came from a study of T-cell reconstitution after alpha-beta-depleted transplantation in children. Whole-study findings and limits: T-cell numbers and diversity one year post-transplant derived largely from freshly generated T cells. Some patients showed high day-60 TCRbeta diversity, which derived from surviving recipient T cells and thymic progenitors. There were reportedly several hundred expanded graft clones from which alpha-beta T cells came about two months after transplant.

Unique molecular identifiers featured in how the TCRbeta library was prepared. TCRdb passed the PCR reads through MiXCR, listing each CDR3 protein once. The sample lists 440,000 or so distinct CDR3 sequences; around 46% were seen once. Regarding this clonotype: The antigen is not known.

The sequence came from a girl aged 2 to 10 with aplastic anemia, due to receive a stem cell transplant. Sequences were derived from PBMCs, sampled before TCRalphabeta/CD19-depleted stem cell transplant.

The CDR3 protein is CASSLTSGSIGYTQYF. In nucleotides, the CDR3 is TGCGCCAGCAGCTTGACTAGCGGGAGCATTGGATATACGCAGTATTTT. This chain joins TRBV5-1 and TRBJ2-3; 11 nucleotides line up with TRBD2. The germline CDR1 and CDR2 sequences are SGHRS and YFSETQ. V trimming: 1 base; J trimming: 7 bases; junction bases outside the gene matches: 8. This CDR3 is built from 16 residues.